Listed below are T cell receptor beta chains from one sample, sequenced in a study of vaccination and CD4 T cells after COVID-19. Via MiXCR, TCRdb re-called the PCR reads, giving one row per CDR3 protein. The table has about 25,000 distinct CDR3 sequences, over 45% seen once. No antigens are known for them. The material sequenced was CD4+ T cells from blood, cultured in vitro. Every receptor here comes from a human donor who had recovered from COVID-19. Each CDR3 is given with its conserved first and last residue. The D gene is left open where the match is weak. Part of the rows lack a size; the others show once, few, many or a class for expanded clones.

>TRBV12-3/TRBV12-4|TRBJ1-2|-|-
CASTSWVSKTNYGYTF
TGTGCCAGCACCTCTTGGGTCTCGAAGACTAACTATGGCTACACCTTC
>TRBV7-9|TRBJ1-5|-|-
CASCAGDQPQHF
TGTGCCAGCTGCGCAGGGGATCAGCCCCAGCATTTT
>TRBV6-1|TRBJ1-3|-|-
CASSPGWGKKIYF
TGTGCCAGCAGCCCCGGCTGGGGAAAGAAGATATATTTT
>TRBV6-1|TRBJ1-1|TRBD1|-
CASSSRGHMAEAFF
TGTGCCAGCAGCTCCAGGGGGCATATGGCCGAAGCTTTCTTT
>TRBV4-3|TRBJ2-1|TRBD2|once
CASSQEGGRARNEQFF
TGCGCCAGCAGCCAAGAGGGTGGGAGGGCTCGAAATGAGCAGTTCTTC
>TRBV18|TRBJ2-7|TRBD1|once
CASSPGQGVGYEQYF
TGTGCCAGCTCACCGGGACAGGGGGTAGGCTACGAGCAGTACTTC
>TRBV5-5|TRBJ1-2|TRBD1|-
CASSSPGGEGYTF
TGTGCCAGCAGCTCGCCAGGGGGCGAGGGCTACACCTTC
>TRBV2|TRBJ1-6|-|few
CASRRDNSPLHF
TGTGCCAGCAGGAGGGATAATTCACCCCTCCACTTT
>TRBV7-2|TRBJ1-6|-|few
CASSLRGNNSPLHF
TGTGCCAGCAGCTTGAGAGGGAATAATTCACCCCTCCACTTT
>TRBV10-3|TRBJ1-5|-|-
CAISEDTSSLPQHF
TGTGCCATCAGCGAGGACACGAGCTCTCTTCCCCAGCATTTT
>TRBV30|TRBJ2-7|TRBD1|-
CAWNRDSDTYEQYF
TGTGCCTGGAACAGGGACAGTGATACCTACGAGCAGTACTTC
>TRBV21-1|TRBJ2-2|-|-
CASSNMTGGRPGELSF
TGTGCCAGCAGCAATATGACAGGGGGGAGGCCCGGGGAGCTGTCTTTT
>TRBV19|TRBJ2-5|-|few
CASSIATGQETQYF
TGTGCCAGTAGTATAGCGACAGGCCAAGAGACCCAGTACTTC
>TRBV20-1|TRBJ2-7|TRBD2|-
CSAVSGTSYEQYF
TGCAGTGCTGTTAGCGGGACCTCCTACGAGCAGTACTTC
>TRBV7-3|TRBJ1-2|-|-
CASSLGMGYGYTF
TGTGCCAGCAGCTTAGGGATGGGCTATGGCTACACCTTC
>TRBV2|TRBJ2-5|-|-
CASGAQETQYF
TGTGCCAGCGGGGCCCAAGAGACCCAGTACTTC
>TRBV20-1|TRBJ2-7|-|-
CSAQPGPVNEQYF
TGCAGTGCCCAACCGGGGCCCGTGAACGAGCAGTACTTC
>TRBV11-2|TRBJ2-5|TRBD2|-
CASSSGQRDLETQYF
TGTGCCAGCAGCTCCGGGCAGCGGGACCTAGAGACCCAGTACTTC
>TRBV6-5|TRBJ2-3|-|few
CASSYIRGSTDTQYF
TGTGCCAGCAGTTACATCCGGGGGAGCACAGATACGCAGTATTTT
>TRBV5-1|TRBJ1-1|TRBD1|-
CASSLSWDRAAFF
TGCGCCAGCAGCTTATCCTGGGACAGGGCGGCTTTCTTT
>TRBV20-1|TRBJ2-3|TRBD2|few
CSVAGGPGSTQYF
TGCAGTGTGGCGGGAGGGCCCGGAAGTACGCAGTATTTT
>TRBV19|TRBJ2-2|-|few
CASRDANTGELFF
TGTGCCAGTAGGGACGCGAACACCGGGGAGCTGTTTTTT
>TRBV20-1|TRBJ2-3|TRBD2|-
CSAVPGLAIHTQYF
TGCAGTGCTGTGCCGGGACTAGCAATACATACGCAGTATTTT
>TRBV5-1|TRBJ1-1|TRBD1|few
CASSTGQGGTEAFF
TGCGCCAGCAGCACCGGACAGGGTGGCACTGAAGCTTTCTTT
>TRBV7-2|TRBJ2-7|-|-
CASSSPSYEQYF
TGTGCCAGCAGCAGCCCGTCCTACGAGCAGTACTTC
>TRBV10-1|TRBJ1-5|-|few
CASSEEGDQPQHF
TGCGCCAGCAGTGAGGAGGGGGACCAGCCCCAGCATTTT
>TRBV6-1|TRBJ2-2|TRBD1|-
CASSERQGPANTGELFF
TGTGCCAGCAGTGAGAGACAGGGACCAGCGAACACCGGGGAGCTGTTTTTT
>TRBV6-5|TRBJ1-1|TRBD1|few
CASSYSLGQGASMNTEAFF
TGTGCCAGCAGTTACTCCTTAGGACAGGGGGCGTCCATGAACACTGAAGCTTTCTTT
>TRBV6-1|TRBJ1-2|-|-
CASSEVGTYGYTF
TGTGCCAGCAGTGAAGTTGGAACCTATGGCTACACCTTC
>TRBV18|TRBJ1-2|TRBD1|-
CASSQGAGDFYGYTF
TGTGCCAGCTCCCAGGGGGCAGGGGACTTCTATGGCTACACCTTC
>TRBV28|TRBJ2-7|-|-
CASSGGGRQGHEQYF
TGTGCCAGCAGTGGGGGTGGACGGCAGGGTCACGAGCAGTACTTC
>TRBV18|TRBJ1-1|TRBD1|few
CASSPTIWDRGTEAFF
TGTGCCAGCTCACCGACAATCTGGGACAGGGGCACTGAAGCTTTCTTT
>TRBV15|TRBJ1-5|TRBD1|-
CATSRDPTGNQPQHF
TGTGCCACCAGCAGGGACCCGACAGGGAATCAGCCCCAGCATTTT
>TRBV11-2|TRBJ1-6|-|-
CASSFRGRDSPLHF
TGTGCCAGCAGCTTTCGGGGAAGGGATTCACCCCTCCACTTT
>TRBV20-1|TRBJ1-5|TRBD1|-
CSAHEHHRGRGNQPQHF
TGCAGTGCCCATGAACATCACAGGGGACGGGGCAATCAGCCCCAGCATTTT
>TRBV20-1|TRBJ2-1|TRBD1|-
CSATDRANEQFF
TGCAGTGCTACAGACAGGGCGAATGAGCAGTTCTTC
>TRBV5-1|TRBJ2-3|TRBD1|once
CASSLGQGAGTQYF
TGCGCCAGCAGCTTAGGACAGGGGGCAGGTACGCAGTATTTT
>TRBV27|TRBJ2-7|TRBD2|-
CASSFVGQGGTGEQYF
TGTGCCAGCAGTTTTGTCGGCCAGGGAGGGACTGGGGAGCAGTACTTC
>TRBV9|TRBJ1-1|-|-
CASSAGLGTEAFF
TGTGCCAGCAGTGCCGGGTTAGGAACTGAAGCTTTCTTT
>TRBV24-1|TRBJ2-1|TRBD1|-
CATSDPRDRGLEQFF
TGTGCCACCAGTGACCCCCGGGACAGGGGCCTTGAGCAGTTCTTC
>TRBV7-2|TRBJ2-1|TRBD2|once
CASSATSGRLYNEQFF
TGTGCCAGCAGCGCCACCAGCGGGAGATTGTACAATGAGCAGTTCTTC
>TRBV6-1|TRBJ2-3|-|-
CASSLGQGEADTQYF
TGTGCCAGCTCCCTTGGGCAGGGCGAGGCAGATACGCAGTATTTT
>TRBV12-3/TRBV12-4|TRBJ1-1|-|once
CASSFRSVNTEAFF
TGTGCCAGCAGTTTTCGGTCAGTGAACACTGAAGCTTTCTTT
>TRBV7-2|TRBJ1-2|-|-
CASSPRDLGYGYTF
TGTGCCAGCAGCCCCCGGGACCTAGGATATGGCTACACCTTC
>TRBV6-2/TRBV6-3|TRBJ2-4|-|-
CASTTILALAKNIQYF
TGTGCCAGCACCACGATCCTTGCTCTAGCCAAAAACATTCAGTACTTC
>TRBV10-1|TRBJ2-7|TRBD2|few
CASSPGTSGSYEQYF
TGCGCCAGCAGCCCAGGGACTAGCGGCTCCTACGAGCAGTACTTC
>TRBV30|TRBJ2-7|TRBD2|-
CAWSVPGQRENEQYF
TGTGCCTGGAGTGTACCGGGCCAGCGGGAAAACGAGCAGTACTTC
>TRBV7-2|TRBJ2-2|TRBD2|few
CASSLARLAGKNTGELFF
TGTGCCAGCAGCTTAGCGCGGCTAGCGGGCAAGAACACCGGGGAGCTGTTTTTT
>TRBV10-3|TRBJ1-2|-|-
CAISDRGIGYGYTF
TGTGCCATCAGTGATAGAGGTATCGGCTATGGCTACACCTTC
>TRBV30|TRBJ1-5|-|-
CAWTDRMSQPQHF
TGTGCCTGGACTGACAGAATGAGTCAGCCCCAGCATTTT
>TRBV6-4|TRBJ2-4|TRBD1|-
CASSDTTGDIQYF
TGTGCCAGCAGTGATACGACAGGGGACATTCAGTACTTC
>TRBV4-2|TRBJ2-3|TRBD1|-
CASSQRTGNTDTQYF
TGTGCCAGCAGCCAACGGACAGGAAACACAGATACGCAGTATTTT
>TRBV7-2|TRBJ2-2|TRBD2|-
CASRRTSGGTWELFF
TGTGCCAGCCGCCGGACTAGCGGGGGGACTTGGGAGCTGTTTTTT
>TRBV11-3|TRBJ2-7|-|-
CASSRDTAYEQYF
TGTGCCAGCAGCCGGGACACCGCCTACGAGCAGTACTTC
>TRBV10-3|TRBJ2-7|-|-
CAISSPSSPLFSYEQYF
TGTGCCATCAGCTCTCCTTCTAGCCCCTTATTCTCCTACGAGCAGTACTTC
>TRBV28|TRBJ2-2|TRBD1|-
CATTGQGRVGELFF
TGTGCCACCACGGGACAGGGAAGGGTCGGGGAGCTGTTTTTT